This TCR beta chain was recorded in a study of blood T cells in healthy people across ages (dated by TCRdb to the mid-2010s). Context from the whole study: In model experiments, template switching captured about one uniquely barcoded TCR beta cDNA molecule for every two T cells. To track age-related changes in TCR beta repertoire diversity, the study relied on deep sequencing normalized with unique cDNA molecular identifiers. Four age groups were formed from the donors: young (average approximately 15 years), middle-aged (more than 35), aged (more than 55) and long-lived (approximately 80). To avoid experimental bias, donors of different ages were randomly spread across the sequencing lanes. Using the same blood draw, the study looked at two additional independent replicas of 1 million unique cDNA reads for two donors, one aged 18 to 30 and the other aged 80 or older. Beyond this particular receptor, the publication reports: The long-lived group showed more naive CD4+ T cells, fewer expanded clones and increased TCR diversity than the aged group, suggesting age selection. Observed TCR beta diversity correlated strongly with the percentage of naive T cells measured by flow cytometry. As age increased, observed TCR beta diversity per million T cells dropped in a roughly linear way, and a significant reduction was already evident by age around 41. Estimates of total diversity based on one million sequenced T cells were considered lower bounds and underestimates. Conclusive comparison of naive and antigen-experienced compartments was prevented by the profiling of bulk unsorted PBMCs. The CMV infection status of donors was not known, potentially confounding age-related changes in expanded clonotypes.

The library was built by means of 5' RACE. The sequencer listed for this sample is Illumina HiSeq 2500. A second PCR of about 7 to 12 cycles was run with a J-beta primer mix and a sample-barcoded 5' primer. A unique molecular identifier was introduced onto each TCR beta cDNA molecule by a template-switch 5' adaptor carrying 12 random nucleotides. Each sample yielded at least 2.5 million CDR3-containing paired-end reads. First-strand cDNA was synthesized from all RNA with the Mint cDNA synthesis kit, primed by a TRBC-specific oligonucleotide. All cDNA was treated with uracil-DNA glycosylase and then went through a first 18-cycle PCR with the universal primers M1SS and BC2_uni_R. Processing in the source paper ran as follows. For normalization, 1 million high-quality reads, each with a distinct molecular identifier, were randomly selected from each sample. Reads sharing molecular identifiers were discarded rather than binned into consensus sequences. MiTCR, set to a Q25 quality threshold and the strictest error-elimination algorithm, was used for CDR3 identification, clonotype clustering and error correction. A nonparametric unseen species model using Euler transformation provided a lower-bound estimate of total TCR beta diversity. TCRdb applied fastp at Q25 and MiXCR to the public reads, then kept only in-frame beta chains. Here each entry gathers all rows of one CDR3 protein and keeps the most common genes and DNA. These V and J calls originate from TCRdb's pipeline instead of the authors' own analysis. The sample table lists roughly 1,500,000 distinct CDR3 sequences, approximately 38% of them with a count of one. Less than 8% of the sample goes to the ten largest clones.

Systemically healthy Caucasian individuals from Russia, 35 to 50 in total and aged roughly 6 to 90 years, were included as donors. Roughly 9.5 milliliters of peripheral blood were drawn from each donor into EDTA-treated Vacutainer tubes. Ficoll-Paque density-gradient centrifugation was used to isolate PBMCs, with at least 6.5 million obtained per sample. Trizol reagent was used to extract total RNA from PBMCs, with at least 6 micrograms per sample. The percentages of naive CD45RAhigh/CD27high T cells were determined by flow cytometry on a PBMC aliquot from every donor. Concerning this clonotype itself: Its antigen remains undetermined. Qualities for individual bases were not recorded, and no much larger clone is one base off.

CDR1 is given as MNHNY and CDR2 as SVGAGI, both from the germline V gene (reference sequence). V is cut by 5 bases and J by 4 bases, and the space between the germline ends is 14 bases. The CDR3 goes from the cysteine to the phenylalanine over 14 residues. CDR3 DNA only is kept here, 42 bases in frame from base 1. The sample was blood. This sequence originates from a woman younger than 30 in good health. The chain joins TRBV6-6 to TRBJ1-2; the D segment could be TRBD1, given 6 matching bases. The CDR3 loop reads CASSPNSRGYGYTF. Here is the DNA: TGTGCCAGCAGTCCAAACTCCAGGGGCTATGGCTACACCTTC.